The 24 T cell receptor beta chains presented below share a single source sample, sequenced in a study of blood T cell repertoires in COVID-19. Generated by immunoSEQ multiplex PCR, the TCRdb table keeps only in-frame clones and is missing some. The table records about 77,000 clones, about 80% of them present only once. Sequenced material: peripheral blood. These receptors all come from a woman between 65 and 79 years old with acute or convalescent COVID-19.

V usage is TRBV6-2 or TRBV6-3 and J usage is TRBJ2-1; 9 nucleotides match TRBD2. The CDR3 extends over 14 amino acids. The ends lost 6 bases at V and 7 bases at J; junction bases unmatched: 7. CDR1 is MNHEY, CDR2 SVGEGT, per germline. CDR3 coding DNA: TGTGCCAGCAGCACAAGCGGGGGGCTAAATGAGCAGTTCTTC. Translating gives CASSTSGGLNEQFF.

J is TRBJ1-3 and V is TRBV19; 9 bases align to TRBD1. Germline trimming cut 6 bases from V and 0 bases from J; bases unmatched to any gene: 0. The V gene's germline CDR1 is LNHDA and CDR2 SQIVND (reference sequence). The CDR3 covers 14 residues. The CDR3 region has the DNA TGTGCCAGTAGACAGGGGGCCTCTGGAAACACCATATATTTT. Encoded protein: CASRQGASGNTIYF.

The chain uses TRBV5-6 and TRBJ1-1, with a possible D match to TRBD1 (5 bases). Germline V gene sequence: CDR1 SGHDT, CDR2 YYEEEE. The CDR3 runs 15 residues. Trimming stripped 6 bases from V and 1 base from J, with 16 bases between. The CDR3 nucleotides are TGTGCCAGCAACCTCTTGGGCGGGGGGAACACTGAAGCTTTCTTT. Translated, it gives CASNLLGGGNTEAFF.

The chain is built from TRBV27 and TRBJ1-6, with TRBD1 identical over 10 bases. J was trimmed by 8 bases and V by 6 bases; bases with no gene match: 4. CDR3 length equals 14 residues. Germline CDR1 and CDR2: MNHEY and SMNVEV (reference sequence). The CDR3 sequence is CASSQDRGDSPLHF. The CDR3 DNA follows: TGTGCCAGCAGCCAGGACAGGGGGGATTCACCCCTCCACTTT.

J is TRBJ2-1 and V is TRBV5-1; 9 positions match TRBD1. CDR3 length: 15 amino acids. Germline V lookup: CDR1 SGHRS, CDR2 YFSETQ. V dropped 7 bases and J dropped 0; count of bases not matched to a gene: 5. Here the CDR3 reads CASGTGIGSYNEQFF. The CDR3 DNA reads as TGCGCCAGCGGGACAGGGATAGGCTCCTACAATGAGCAGTTCTTC.

The V and J genes are TRBV9 and TRBJ1-3; 8 bases match TRBD1. The germline CDR1 and CDR2 sequences are SGDLS and YYNGEE. There are 17 residues in the CDR3. V dropped 3 bases and J dropped 3; count of bases not matched to a gene: 11. CDR3 protein: CASSALPRGPGGNTIYF. The CDR3 coding sequence is TGTGCCAGCAGCGCCTTACCCAGGGGGCCGGGTGGAAACACCATATATTTT.

The rearrangement uses TRBV7-2 and TRBJ1-2, with 12 bases matching TRBD1. Trimming removed 5 bases from V and 3 bases from J; junction bases left unmatched: 4. CDR3 length: 15 amino acids. Germline V gene lookup returns CDR1 SGHTA and CDR2 FQGNSA. The CDR3: CASSPGQGAHYGYTF. CDR3 in DNA: TGTGCCAGCAGCCCGGGACAGGGGGCACACTATGGCTACACCTTC.

This clone was detected only a few times. Other nucleotide sequences from this sample produce the same CDR3. The gene calls are TRBV7-8 and TRBJ1-2; the D is unclear. CDR3 length equals 15 residues. In germline, CDR1 is SGHVS, CDR2 FQNEAQ. Trimming removed 1 base at V and 0 bases at J, with 9 bases between. CDR3 region: CASSLVPGSNYGYTF. In DNA, the CDR3 is TGTGCCAGCAGCTTAGTGCCCGGGTCTAACTATGGCTACACCTTC.

The genes are TRBV5-4 and TRBJ1-2; the D gene is possibly TRBD1 (5 bases). Germline CDR1 and CDR2: SGHNT and YYREEE (reference sequence). The CDR3 extends over 15 amino acids. Deletions cut 0 bases from V and 0 bases from J, with 9 bases between. The CDR3 reads CASSLGGRANYGYTF. Written as DNA, the CDR3 is TGTGCCAGCAGCTTGGGGGGGAGGGCTAACTATGGCTACACCTTC.

The chain recombines TRBV5-8 with TRBJ1-1; D gene uncertain. With 9 bases removed from V and 1 base from J, the gap between germline ends came to 10 bases. CDR3 length: 12 residues. The germline CDR1 and CDR2 sequences are SGHTS and YDEGEE. This CDR3 is CATSLGNTEAFF. The CDR3 coding sequence is TGTGCCACTTCCCTAGGGAACACTGAAGCTTTCTTT.

J is TRBJ1-2 and V is TRBV3-1 (or the pseudogene TRBV3-2); the D is unclear. From germline, CDR1 is LGHDT and CDR2 YNNKEL (reference sequence). The V and J ends lost 0 bases and 4 bases respectively, with 18 bases between them. The CDR3 is 17 amino acids. The DNA for the CDR3 is TGTGCCAGCAGCCAAGATTCTACGGGAGAACGTCTCTATGGCTACACCTTC. It codes for CASSQDSTGERLYGYTF.

The chain couples TRBV4-1 to TRBJ1-2, with D perhaps TRBD1 (6 bases). Germline V CDR1 and CDR2: MGHRA, YSYEKL. The CDR3 runs to 15 residues. The V end lost 1 base, the J end lost 8 bases, and 17 bases lay between the germline ends. CDR3 protein: CASSQALGGLRGYTF. The CDR3 nucleotides are TGCGCCAGCAGCCAAGCCCTCGGGGGGCTGAGGGGCTACACCTTC.

This clone appeared a few times. The chain has TRBV7-9 and TRBJ1-6; TRBD1 aligns across 7 bases. In germline, CDR1 is SEHNR, CDR2 FQNEAQ (reference sequence). This CDR3 is built from 19 residues. The trim removed 5 bases at V and 0 bases at J, leaving 13 bases unmatched. This CDR3 is CASSMDRRTWSSYNSPLHF. CDR3 sequence (DNA): TGTGCCAGCAGCATGGACAGGCGTACGTGGAGCTCCTATAATTCACCCCTCCACTTT. Together with reference TRBV7-9 and TRBJ1-6, the CDR3 gives the full variable domain: DTGVSQNPRHKITKRGQNVTFRCDPISEHNRLYWYRQTLGQGPEFLTYFQNEAQLEKSRLLSDRFSAERPKGSFSTLEIQRTEQGDSAMYLCASSMDRRTWSSYNSPLHFGNGTRLTVT.

This chain uses TRBV5-6 with TRBJ2-7; D perhaps matches TRBD2 (6 bases). Germline assignment: CDR1 SGHDT and CDR2 YYEEEE. Trimming took off 4 bases at V and 3 bases at J, with 23 bases between the two ends. There are 17 residues in the CDR3. CDR3 bases: TGTGCCAGCAGCGGGGGGAATTGGCAGTCTAAATTCTACGAGCAGTACTTC. Translated, it gives CASSGGNWQSKFYEQYF.

The rearrangement links TRBV6-2 or TRBV6-3 to TRBJ1-1, with a tentative D call TRBD1 (5 bases). Germline V lookup: CDR1 MNHEY, CDR2 SVGEGT. V was clipped by 5 bases and J by 4 bases, with 11 bases between them. The CDR3 runs to 13 residues. The CDR3 region has the DNA TGTGCCAGCAGTCCGCACGGGGGCACTGAAGCTTTCTTT. This gives the protein CASSPHGGTEAFF.

The chain has TRBV6-6 and TRBJ1-3; D is unresolved. Germline V lookup: CDR1 MNHNY, CDR2 SVGAGI (reference sequence). The V end lost 2 bases, the J end lost 0 bases, and 8 bases lay between the germline ends. This CDR3 region has 15 residues. The CDR3 loop is CASSYGGDSGNTIYF. CDR3 in DNA: TGTGCCAGCAGTTACGGCGGAGACTCTGGAAACACCATATATTTT.

The chain couples TRBV16 to TRBJ2-7; 7 bases agree with TRBD1. V shed 0 bases, J shed 2 bases, and the junction held 4 bases outside the gene matches. The CDR3 covers 15 residues. Germline loops: CDR1 KGHSY, CDR2 FQNENV. CDR3 amino acids: CASSQSRDSAYEQYF. In DNA, the CDR3 is TGTGCCAGCAGCCAATCCCGGGACAGTGCCTACGAGCAGTACTTC.

This clone has just one count. This rearrangement joins TRBV19 to TRBJ2-7, with TRBD2 matching 8 bases. The V gene's germline CDR1 is LNHDA and CDR2 SQIVND (reference sequence). J was trimmed by 5 bases and V by 3 bases; bases with no gene match: 9. CDR3 length: 15 amino acids. CDR3 sequence: CASSMGRGGLNEQYF. The CDR3 DNA follows: TGTGCCAGTAGTATGGGTCGGGGGGGCCTGAACGAGCAGTACTTC.

This sequence joins TRBV18 and TRBJ1-4, with 9 bases that match TRBD1. Trimming at V came to 2 bases and at J to 3 bases, leaving 1 base not matched to a gene. The CDR3 has 15 residues. Germline CDR1 reads KGHSH; CDR2 reads LQKENI. As DNA, the CDR3 is TGTGCCAGCTCACCATACAGGGGGCCTAATGAAAAACTGTTTTTT. Amino acid sequence: CASSPYRGPNEKLFF.

This chain uses TRBV6-1 with TRBJ2-7; TRBD1 aligns across 9 bases. Trimming took 1 base from V and 1 from J; bases not matched to a gene: 2. This CDR3 spans 15 amino acids. Germline V lookup: CDR1 MNHNS, CDR2 SASEGT. DNA of the CDR3: TGTGCCAGCAGTGAAGGGACAGGGGCTTCCTACGAGCAGTACTTC. As protein: CASSEGTGASYEQYF.

The chain employs TRBV6-5 and TRBJ1-4; D perhaps matches TRBD1 (6 bases). Germline CDR1 and CDR2: MNHEY and SVGAGI. The ends were cut back, 1 base at V and 8 bases at J, with 8 bases in the middle. The CDR3 sequence is 13 residues long. This chain's CDR3 is CASSYYTGEKLFF. The CDR3 DNA is TGTGCCAGCAGTTACTATACAGGGGAAAAACTGTTTTTT.

The chain employs TRBV29-1 and TRBJ1-1, with 9 positions matching TRBD1. V lost 7 bases and J lost 5; bases outside the gene matches: 11. From germline, CDR1 is SQVTM and CDR2 ANQGSEA. The CDR3 is 14 residues long. CDR3 nucleotide sequence: TGCAGCGCCATAACCGGGACAGGGTGGACTGAAGCTTTCTTT. Translated: CSAITGTGWTEAFF.

This rearrangement joins TRBV4-1 to TRBJ2-5; D possibly corresponds to TRBD2 (7 bases). With 2 bases removed from V and 0 bases from J, the gap between germline ends came to 13 bases. Germline CDR1 reads MGHRA; CDR2 reads YSYEKL. The CDR3 is made up of 16 amino acids. CDR3 protein: CASSQSAGAHQETQYF. In nucleotides, the CDR3 is TGCGCCAGCAGCCAATCCGCGGGGGCCCACCAAGAGACCCAGTACTTC.

This CDR3 reads CASSSRRGDTQYF. The DNA for the CDR3 is TGTGCCAGCAGCTCCCGGCGGGGAGATACGCAGTATTTT. V is TRBV5-5 and J is TRBJ2-3; maybe TRBD2 (6 bases). Trimming pared 3 bases from V and 5 bases from J, leaving 10 bases between. Germline CDR1 and CDR2: SGHKS and YYEKEE (reference sequence). The CDR3 extends over 13 amino acids.